This T cell receptor beta chain was identified during a study of blood T cell repertoires in COVID-19 (dated by TCRdb to 2018 to 2020). For the wider study: Samples covering the acute and convalescent phases of COVID-19 were provided by collaborators in the United States, Italy and Spain. The prospective study material was composed of cDNA or gDNA derived from T cells, B-cell-depleted T cells, or PBMCs. Nearly every sample came with metadata listing a de-identified subject ID, COVID-19 status, age in years and sex. The repertoires were released in a freely available public database meant as a resource for research on the immune response to SARS-CoV-2. Where HLA class I and class II types were available, the types were taken from metadata supplied by the sample provider, not from assay-based typing. Subjects who had been exposed to COVID-19, were actively infected with it, or had recovered from it provided the deeply sampled blood TCRbeta repertoires that made up the dataset. Samples were obtained from the ongoing ImmuneRACE study (first 160 participants) and from 1,000 to 1,500 subjects provided by 6 global collaborators.

On this clone itself: Its recognized antigen is unknown. Qualities for individual bases were not recorded, and no much larger clone is one base off.

Enrolling through a virtual design, the prospective study's participants ranged in age from roughly 18 to 100 years and lived across around 25 United States geographic areas. To assign participants to cohorts, the prospective study relied on clinical history that participants themselves reported in a screening survey and a study questionnaire. In the prospective study, whole blood, serum and a nasopharyngeal or oropharyngeal swab were collected from each participant by mobile phlebotomists. Prospective study participants could optionally give additional blood draws and questionnaires over a 2-month period. Before DNA extraction, blood samples from the prospective study were shipped at room temperature or frozen. Overall study outcomes, separate from this receptor: How much clinical and demographic metadata was included differed by source and by participant, and the metadata was provided uncurated.

TCRbeta CDR3 regions were amplified from genomic DNA using the immunoSEQ Assay, a bias-controlled multiplex PCR. As for how the authors treated the data: The number of nucleated cells in each sample was estimated by amplification of reference gene primers within the assay. To quantify the absolute abundance of each unique TCRbeta CDR3 rearrangement, sequence reads were collapsed and filtered. For each sample, productive Simpson clonality was calculated by taking the square root of Simpson's diversity index across productive rearrangements. As stored in TCRdb, this immuneACCESS dataset retains in-frame rearrangements with V and J assigned. A fraction of the clones does not appear; measured against another copy, unresolved V genes explain less than half of the discrepancy, and the remainder lacks a known reason. V and J calls and clone size are those listed in that table; D and trimming were worked out from the DNA. This sample holds 300,000 to 400,000 clones; 86% were observed only once. Together, the top ten hold approximately 4% of the sample.

The sample consisted of PBMCs or T cells enriched from blood (not recorded which). This TCR derives from a woman between 40 and 55 years old with acute COVID-19.

CDR3 reads: CASSSSPGNEQFF. The base sequence is TGTGCCAGCAGCTCATCCCCAGGGAATGAGCAGTTCTTC. Recombination connected TRBV11-2 to TRBJ2-1, with TRBD1 as a weak D call on 5 bases. Reading from cysteine to phenylalanine, the CDR3 counts 13 amino acids. The retained sequence is limited to the CDR3, 39 bases, with the frame set at the first base. Looking up the germline V gene yields CDR1 SGHAT and CDR2 FQNNGV. V is cut by 4 bases and J by 7 bases, and the space between the germline ends is 11 bases.